This T cell receptor (beta chain) was sequenced during a study of radiotherapy plus CTLA-4 blockade in lung cancer. Study summary: In about 20% of patients, objective responses were seen; roughly 28% had disease control. Findings and limits, study-wide: Early blood T cell clone changes and increased post-radiation serum interferon-beta were reportedly the strongest response predictors.

This CDR3 comprises 14 residues. Germline values: CDR1 SGHRS, CDR2 YFSETQ. Trimming stripped 4 bases from V and 8 bases from J, with 16 bases between. TCRdb's table, derived via immunoSEQ multiplex PCR, lists solely in-frame clones and lacks some. The table records roughly 98,000 clones, around 83% of them present only once. In its sample, this clone was seen once. The antigen is not known. The receptor was derived from a human donor with non-small cell lung cancer that progressed on radiotherapy plus ipilimumab. The sample was peripheral blood, taken from a patient treated with radiotherapy plus ipilimumab. The rearrangement links TRBV5-1 to TRBJ2-1; D is perhaps TRBD2 (6 bases). The CDR3 DNA reads as TGCGCCAGCAGCCCAACTAGCACGGTCGATGAGCAGTTCTTC. This translates into CASSPTSTVDEQFF. The full variable domain, with the rest looked up from reference TRBV5-1 and TRBJ2-1, is KAGVTQTPRYLIKTRGQQVTLSCSPISGHRSVSWYQQTPGQGLQFLFEYFSETQRNKGNFPGRFSGRQFSNSRSEMNVSTLELGDSALYLCASSPTSTVDEQFFGPGTRLTVL.